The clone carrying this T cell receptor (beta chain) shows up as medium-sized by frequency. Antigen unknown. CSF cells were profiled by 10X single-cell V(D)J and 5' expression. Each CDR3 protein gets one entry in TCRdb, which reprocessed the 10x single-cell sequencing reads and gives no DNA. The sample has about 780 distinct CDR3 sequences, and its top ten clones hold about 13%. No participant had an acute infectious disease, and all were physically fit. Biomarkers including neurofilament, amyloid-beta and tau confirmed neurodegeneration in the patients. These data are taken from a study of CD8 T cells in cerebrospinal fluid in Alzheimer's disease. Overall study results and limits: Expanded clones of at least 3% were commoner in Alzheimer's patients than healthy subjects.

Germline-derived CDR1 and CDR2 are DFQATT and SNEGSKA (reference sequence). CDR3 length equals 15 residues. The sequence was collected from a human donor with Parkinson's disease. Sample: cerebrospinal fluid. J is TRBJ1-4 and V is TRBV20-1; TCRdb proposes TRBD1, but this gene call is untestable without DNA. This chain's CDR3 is CSAISGVGPREKLFF.